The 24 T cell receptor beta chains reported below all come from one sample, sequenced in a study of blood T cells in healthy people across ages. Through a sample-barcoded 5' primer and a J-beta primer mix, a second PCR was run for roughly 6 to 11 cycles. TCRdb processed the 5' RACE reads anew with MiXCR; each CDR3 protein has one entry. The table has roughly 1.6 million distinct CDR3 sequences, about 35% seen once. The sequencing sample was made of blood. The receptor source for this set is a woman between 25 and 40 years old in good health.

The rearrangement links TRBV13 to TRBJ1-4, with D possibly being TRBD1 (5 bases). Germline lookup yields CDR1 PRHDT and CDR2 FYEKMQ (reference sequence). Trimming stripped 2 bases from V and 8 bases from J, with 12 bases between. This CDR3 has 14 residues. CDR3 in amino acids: CASSLWGMREKLFF. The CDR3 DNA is TGTGCCAGCAGCTTATGGGGGATGCGGGAAAAACTGTTTTTT.

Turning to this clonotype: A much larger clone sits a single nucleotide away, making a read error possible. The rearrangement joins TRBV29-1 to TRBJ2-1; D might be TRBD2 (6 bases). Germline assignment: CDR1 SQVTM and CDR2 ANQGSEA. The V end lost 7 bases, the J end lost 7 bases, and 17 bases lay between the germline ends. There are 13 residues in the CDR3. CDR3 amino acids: CSGVTGGKNEQFF. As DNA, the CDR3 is TGCAGCGGAGTGACTGGCGGGAAAAATGAGCAGTTCTTC.

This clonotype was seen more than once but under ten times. The CDR3, as DNA: TGTGCCAGCAGCTTAGCGGTAGGGGGACTAGCGGTCTACAATGAGCAGTTCTTC. Encoded protein: CASSLAVGGLAVYNEQFF. V gene TRBV7-6 combines with J gene TRBJ2-1, with 11 positions matching TRBD2. The V gene end was trimmed by 0 bases and the J gene end by 3 bases; junction bases not matched to a gene: 7. There are 18 residues in the CDR3. Looked up from germline, CDR1 is SGHVS and CDR2 is FNYEAQ.

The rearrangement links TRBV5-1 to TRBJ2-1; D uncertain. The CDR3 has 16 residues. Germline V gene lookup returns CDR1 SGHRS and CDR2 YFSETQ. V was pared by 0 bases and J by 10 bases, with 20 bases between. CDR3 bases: TGCGCCAGCAGCTTGGTTTCCCGCCGGGCAACCGAAGAGCAGTTCTTC. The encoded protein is CASSLVSRRATEEQFF.

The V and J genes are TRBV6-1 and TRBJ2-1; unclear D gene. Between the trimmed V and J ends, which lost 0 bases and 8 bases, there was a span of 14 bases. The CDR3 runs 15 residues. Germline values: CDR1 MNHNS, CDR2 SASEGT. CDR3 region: CASSEAVLLVDEQFF. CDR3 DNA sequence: TGTGCCAGCAGTGAAGCGGTATTACTTGTCGATGAGCAGTTCTTC.

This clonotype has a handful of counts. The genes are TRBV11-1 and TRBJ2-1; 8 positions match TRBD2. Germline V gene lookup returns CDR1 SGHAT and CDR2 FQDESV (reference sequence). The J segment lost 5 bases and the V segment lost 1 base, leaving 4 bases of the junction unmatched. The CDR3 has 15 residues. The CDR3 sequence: CASSLGGRPHNEQFF. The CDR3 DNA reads TGTGCCAGCAGCTTAGGCGGGAGGCCCCACAATGAGCAGTTCTTC.

Written as DNA, the CDR3 is TGCGCCAGCAGCCACCCAGAGGGAGATACGCAGTATTTT. Translating gives CASSHPEGDTQYF. V gene TRBV5-1 combines with J gene TRBJ2-3; perhaps TRBD2 as D (5 bases). This CDR3 has 13 amino acids. The germline gives CDR1 SGHRS, CDR2 YFSETQ. The V end lost 4 bases, the J end lost 5 bases, and 11 bases lay between the germline ends.

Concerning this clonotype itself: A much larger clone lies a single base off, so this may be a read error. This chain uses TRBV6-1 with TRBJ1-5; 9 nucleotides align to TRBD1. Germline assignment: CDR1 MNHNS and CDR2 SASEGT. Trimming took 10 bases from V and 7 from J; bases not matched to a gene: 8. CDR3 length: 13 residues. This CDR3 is CANNGQGRQPQHF. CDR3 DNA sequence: TGTGCCAACAACGGACAGGGGCGGCAGCCCCAGCATTTT.

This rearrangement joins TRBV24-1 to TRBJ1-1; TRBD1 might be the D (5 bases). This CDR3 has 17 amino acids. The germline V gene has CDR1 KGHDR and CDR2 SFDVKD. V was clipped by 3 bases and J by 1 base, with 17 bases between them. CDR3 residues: CATSDNWSGQTNTEAFF. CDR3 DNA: TGTGCCACCAGTGATAATTGGTCGGGGCAGACGAACACTGAAGCTTTCTTT.

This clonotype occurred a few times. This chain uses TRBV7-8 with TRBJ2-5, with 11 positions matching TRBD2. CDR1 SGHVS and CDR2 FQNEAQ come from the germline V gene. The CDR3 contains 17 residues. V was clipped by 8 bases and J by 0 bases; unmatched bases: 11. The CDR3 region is CASARGGLAGYQETQYF. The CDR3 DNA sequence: TGTGCCAGCGCTAGGGGAGGACTAGCGGGTTACCAAGAGACCCAGTACTTC.

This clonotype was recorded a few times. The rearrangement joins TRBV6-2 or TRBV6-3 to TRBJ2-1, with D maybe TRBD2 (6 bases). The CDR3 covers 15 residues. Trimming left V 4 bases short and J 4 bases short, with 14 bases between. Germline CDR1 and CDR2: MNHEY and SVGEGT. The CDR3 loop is CASSLLASGYNEQFF. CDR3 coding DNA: TGTGCCAGCAGTTTACTGGCGAGCGGGTACAATGAGCAGTTCTTC.

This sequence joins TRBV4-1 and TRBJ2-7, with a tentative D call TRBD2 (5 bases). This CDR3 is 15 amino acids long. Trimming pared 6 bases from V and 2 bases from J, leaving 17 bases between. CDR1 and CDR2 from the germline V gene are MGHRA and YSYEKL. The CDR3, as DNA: TGCGCCAGCAGGACTATAACTAGTGAGGCCTACGAGCAGTACTTC. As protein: CASRTITSEAYEQYF.

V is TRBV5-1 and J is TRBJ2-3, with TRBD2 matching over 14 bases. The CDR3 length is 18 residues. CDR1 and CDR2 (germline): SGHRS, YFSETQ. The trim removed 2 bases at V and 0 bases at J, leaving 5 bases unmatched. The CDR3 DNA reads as TGCGCCAGCAGCTTCAGGGGACTAGCGGGAGAAAGCACAGATACGCAGTATTTT. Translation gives CASSFRGLAGESTDTQYF.

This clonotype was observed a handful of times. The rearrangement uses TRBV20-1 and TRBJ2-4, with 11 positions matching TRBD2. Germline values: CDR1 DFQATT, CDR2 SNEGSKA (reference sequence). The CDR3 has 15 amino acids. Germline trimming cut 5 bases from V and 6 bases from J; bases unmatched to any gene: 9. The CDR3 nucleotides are TGCAGTGCTCGGGAGGGAACTAGCGGGGGAAACATTCAGTACTTC. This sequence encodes CSAREGTSGGNIQYF.

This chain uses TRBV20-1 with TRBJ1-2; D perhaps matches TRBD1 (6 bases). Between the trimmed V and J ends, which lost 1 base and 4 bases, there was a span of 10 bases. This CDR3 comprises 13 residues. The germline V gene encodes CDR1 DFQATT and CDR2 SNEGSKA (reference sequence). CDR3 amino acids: CSARVTGTYGYTF. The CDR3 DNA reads TGCAGTGCTAGAGTTACAGGGACCTATGGCTACACCTTC.

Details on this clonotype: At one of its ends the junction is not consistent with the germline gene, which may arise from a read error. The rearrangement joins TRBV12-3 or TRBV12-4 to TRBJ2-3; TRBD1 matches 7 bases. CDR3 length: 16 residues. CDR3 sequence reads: CASSPNRGINTDAQYF. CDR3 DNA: TGTGCCAGCAGTCCCAACAGGGGTATTAACACAGATGCGCAGTATTTT.

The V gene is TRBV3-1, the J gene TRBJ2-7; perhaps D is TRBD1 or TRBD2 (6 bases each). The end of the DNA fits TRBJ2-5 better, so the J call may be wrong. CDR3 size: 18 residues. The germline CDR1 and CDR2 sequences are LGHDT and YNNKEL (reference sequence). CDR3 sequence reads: CASSQGTVGGGNWGTQYF. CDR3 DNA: TGTGCCAGCAGCCAAGGGACAGTAGGTGGCGGGAACTGGGGGACCCAGTACTTC.

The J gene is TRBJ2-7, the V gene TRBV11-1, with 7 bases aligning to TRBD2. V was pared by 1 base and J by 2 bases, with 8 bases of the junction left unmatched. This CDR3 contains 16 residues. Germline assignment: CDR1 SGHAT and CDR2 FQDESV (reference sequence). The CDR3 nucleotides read TGTGCCAGCAGCTTAGTTGGGGGAGGGACGACCTACGAGCAGTACTTC. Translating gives CASSLVGGGTTYEQYF.

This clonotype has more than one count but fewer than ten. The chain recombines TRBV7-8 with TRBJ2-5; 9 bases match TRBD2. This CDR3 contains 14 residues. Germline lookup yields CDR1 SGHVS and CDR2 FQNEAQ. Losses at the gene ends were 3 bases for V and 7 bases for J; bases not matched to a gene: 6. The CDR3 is CASSFGGSGRTQYF. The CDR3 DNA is TGTGCCAGCAGCTTCGGAGGTAGCGGGAGGACCCAGTACTTC.

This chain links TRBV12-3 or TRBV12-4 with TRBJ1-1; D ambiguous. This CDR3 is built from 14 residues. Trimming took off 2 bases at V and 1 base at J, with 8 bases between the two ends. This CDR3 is CASSLYSGNTEAFF. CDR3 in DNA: TGTGCCAGCAGTTTATATTCTGGGAACACTGAAGCTTTCTTT.

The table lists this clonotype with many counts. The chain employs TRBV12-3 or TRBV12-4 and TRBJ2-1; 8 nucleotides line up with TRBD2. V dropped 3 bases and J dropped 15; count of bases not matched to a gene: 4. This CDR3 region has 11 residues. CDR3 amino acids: CASSFKRESFF. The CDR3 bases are TGTGCCAGCAGTTTCAAGCGGGAGTCGTTCTTC.

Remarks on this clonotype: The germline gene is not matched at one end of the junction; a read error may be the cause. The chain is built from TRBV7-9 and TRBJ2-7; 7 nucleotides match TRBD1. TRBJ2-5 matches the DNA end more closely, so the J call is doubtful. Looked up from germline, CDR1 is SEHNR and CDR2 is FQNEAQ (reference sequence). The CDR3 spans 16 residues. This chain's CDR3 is CASSPRDSPLQGTQYF. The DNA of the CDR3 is TGTGCCAGCAGCCCAAGGGACAGTCCTCTCCAAGGGACCCAGTACTTC.

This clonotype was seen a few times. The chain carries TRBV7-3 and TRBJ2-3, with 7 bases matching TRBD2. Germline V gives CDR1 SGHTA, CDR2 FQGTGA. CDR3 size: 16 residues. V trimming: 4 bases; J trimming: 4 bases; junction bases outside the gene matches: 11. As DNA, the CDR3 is TGTGCCAGCAGCTCCCGCCCGGGAGGAGGCCCAGATACGCAGTATTTT. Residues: CASSSRPGGGPDTQYF. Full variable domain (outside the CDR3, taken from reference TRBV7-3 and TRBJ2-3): GAGVSQTPSNKVTEKGKYVELRCDPISGHTALYWYRQSLGQGPEFLIYFQGTGAADDSGLPNDRFFAVRPEGSVSTLKIQRTERGDSAVYLCASSSRPGGGPDTQYFGPGTRLTVL.

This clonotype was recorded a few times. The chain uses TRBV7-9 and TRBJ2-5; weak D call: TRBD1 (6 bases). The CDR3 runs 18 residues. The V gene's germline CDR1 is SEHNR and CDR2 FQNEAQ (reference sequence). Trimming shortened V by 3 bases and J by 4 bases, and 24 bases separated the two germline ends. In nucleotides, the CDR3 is TGTGCCAGCAGCTTGGCGCTGGGGGCAGGAGTAGAAGGAGAGACCCAGTACTTC. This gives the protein CASSLALGAGVEGETQYF.